The sample holds many counts of the clone carrying this TCR beta chain. The record originates from a study of T-cell reconstitution after alpha-beta-depleted transplantation in children. Researchers prepared the TCRbeta library using unique molecular identifiers, the study reports. Via MiXCR, TCRdb re-called the PCR reads, giving one row per CDR3 protein. The repertoire holds some 200,000 distinct CDR3 sequences, with around 9.7% as singletons. The germline CDR1 and CDR2 sequences are SGHTA and FQGNSA. J was trimmed by 7 bases and V by 3 bases; bases with no gene match: 5. This CDR3 is 14 amino acids long.

Here the sequenced sample was PBMCs from the stem cell graft donor, taken from the stem cell graft. The sequence came from a human donor who donated a stem cell graft to a child with SCID. The genes are TRBV7-2 and TRBJ2-4, with 8 nucleotides matching TRBD1. CDR3 DNA sequence: TGTGCCAGCAGCTTCCGGACAGGGAGGAACATTCAGTACTTC. This codes for CASSFRTGRNIQYF. Full variable domain (outside the CDR3, taken from reference TRBV7-2 and TRBJ2-4): GAGVSQSPSNKVTEKGKDVELRCDPISGHTALYWYRQSLGQGLEFLIYFQGNSAPDKSGLPSDRFSAERTGGSVSTLTIQRTQQEDSAVYLCASSFRTGRNIQYFGAGTRLSVL.